A single sample is the source of the 10 T cell receptor beta chains below, sequenced in a study of spatial heterogeneity in lung cancer (dated by TCRdb to between 2017 and 2020). The paper as a whole reports these results and caveats: The tumor nonsynonymous mutation count correlated with the number of expanded intratumoral alpha and beta TCRs.

No antigen has been assigned to these receptors. Taken with the paper, the label for time point translates to: sample taken at primary tumor resection. Library creation used 5' RACE. The data were produced on a NextSeq 500. Using fastp trimming at Q25 and MiXCR clonotype assembly, TCRdb reanalyzed the public sequencing data and kept in-frame beta chains. Duplicate CDR3 protein sequences are folded into a single record with the most common DNA and genes. The sample table lists roughly 18,000 distinct CDR3 sequences, around 5.5% of them with a count of one. The ten largest clonotypes hold approximately 10% of the sample. Material: lung tumor tissue, obtained at surgery. These receptors were obtained from a female donor with early-stage non-small cell lung cancer.

This clonotype occurred many times. This beta chain represents an off-target read in a library built for alpha chains; its size is of limited meaning. The chain uses TRBV20-1 and TRBJ2-7; 8 nucleotides line up with TRBD2. The V segment lost 2 bases and the J segment 3 bases; nucleotides outside the gene matches: 3. This CDR3 region has 13 residues. Germline CDR1 and CDR2: DFQATT and SNEGSKA (reference sequence). The CDR3 reads CSARTSGSYEQYF. The CDR3 coding sequence is TGCAGTGCTAGAACCAGCGGGAGCTACGAGCAGTACTTC.

This clonotype was recorded many times. This beta chain lies outside the target of a library built for alpha chains; its clone size means little. The chain links TRBV7-8 to TRBJ2-5; D is uncertain. The germline V gene has CDR1 SGHVS and CDR2 FQNEAQ. The CDR3 length is 14 residues. The V gene lost 4 bases and the J gene lost 4 bases, with 13 bases spanning the gap. The CDR3 is CASSWLRLIETQYF. DNA of the CDR3: TGTGCCAGCAGCTGGTTACGTCTGATAGAGACCCAGTACTTC.

This clonotype has ten or more counts. Since the library was made to target alpha chains, this beta chain is a stray read and its abundance is not meaningful. The rearrangement joins TRBV5-4 to TRBJ2-2; unclear D gene. V was pared by 0 bases and J by 1 base, with 7 bases between. The CDR3 spans 15 residues. Germline V gene lookup returns CDR1 SGHNT and CDR2 YYREEE (reference sequence). In DNA form, the CDR3 reads TGTGCCAGCAGCTTGGGGTGGAGGAACACCGGGGAGCTGTTTTTT. Protein: CASSLGWRNTGELFF.

This clonotype was observed many times. This beta chain slipped into a library made for alpha chains as a stray read, so its size is not meaningful. The chain uses TRBV19 and TRBJ2-2; a possible D gene is TRBD2 (5 bases). Trimming stripped 4 bases from V and 6 bases from J, with 12 bases between. CDR1 is LNHDA and CDR2 is SQIVND in the germline V gene (reference sequence). There are 14 residues in the CDR3. The CDR3 here is CASSTTRSAGELFF. The CDR3 DNA is TGTGCCAGTAGTACAACTAGATCTGCCGGGGAGCTGTTTTTT.

This clonotype was picked up many times. In a library made to pick up alpha chains, this beta chain is a stray read with a size that means little. V is TRBV4-2 and J is TRBJ2-7, with 8 bases matching TRBD1. The V and J ends lost 4 bases and 2 bases, in that order; junction bases with no gene match: 7. CDR1 LGHNA and CDR2 YNFKEQ come from the germline V gene. The CDR3 contains 15 residues. The CDR3, as DNA: TGTGCCAGCAGCCTCCGGACAGGGATTACCTACGAGCAGTACTTC. Translating it yields CASSLRTGITYEQYF.

This clonotype occurred many times. Since the library was made to target alpha chains, this beta chain is a stray read and its abundance is not meaningful. The V call is TRBV20-1, the J call TRBJ2-3, with TRBD2 as a possible D gene (5 bases). V was clipped by 7 bases and J by 1 base, with 12 bases between them. Germline CDR1 reads DFQATT; CDR2 reads SNEGSKA (reference sequence). The CDR3 extends over 13 amino acids. This CDR3 is CSGTEARTDTQYF. The CDR3 coding sequence is TGCAGTGGGACGGAGGCCCGCACAGATACGCAGTATTTT.

This clonotype has ten or more counts. Since it is a stray read in a library aimed at alpha chains, this beta chain has a size that is not meaningful. The chain recombines TRBV12-3 or TRBV12-4 with TRBJ2-1, with 7 nucleotides matching TRBD2. This CDR3 is 14 amino acids long. The V and J ends lost 6 bases and 7 bases, in that order; junction bases with no gene match: 9. The CDR3 spells CASSPSAGVNEQFF. Here the CDR3 DNA reads TGTGCCAGCAGCCCCTCCGCGGGGGTTAATGAGCAGTTCTTC.

This clonotype was recorded a few times. The library was designed around alpha chains, so this beta chain is a stray read whose abundance carries little weight. The chain couples TRBV29-1 to TRBJ2-5; D gene uncertain. The CDR3 contains 12 residues. With 2 bases removed from V and 1 base from J, the gap between germline ends came to 5 bases. CDR1 SQVTM and CDR2 ANQGSEA come from the germline V gene. CDR3 sequence reads: CSVEQRQETQYF. CDR3 DNA sequence: TGCAGCGTTGAACAGCGCCAAGAGACCCAGTACTTC.

Within the sample, this clonotype is large. The library was built for alpha chains, so this beta chain is an off-target read and its size means little. The chain employs TRBV5-1 and TRBJ2-7; the D gene is possibly TRBD2 (6 bases). The length of the CDR3 is 12 residues. V lost 4 bases, J lost 3 bases, and 8 bases lay in between. Germline CDR1 reads SGHRS; CDR2 reads YFSETQ. CDR3 region: CASSGGFYEQYF. CDR3 DNA: TGCGCCAGCAGCGGGGGGTTCTACGAGCAGTACTTC. The complete variable domain, with remaining parts taken from reference TRBV5-1 and TRBJ2-7, reads KAGVTQTPRYLIKTRGQQVTLSCSPISGHRSVSWYQQTPGQGLQFLFEYFSETQRNKGNFPGRFSGRQFSNSRSEMNVSTLELGDSALYLCASSGGFYEQYFGPGTRLTVT.

This clonotype was recorded at least ten times. This beta chain appears as a stray read in a library generated for alpha chains; its size is not informative. This chain uses TRBV29-1 with TRBJ1-2, with D perhaps TRBD1 (5 bases). With 7 bases removed from V and 2 bases from J, the gap between germline ends came to 20 bases. Germline loops: CDR1 SQVTM, CDR2 ANQGSEA. The CDR3 has 15 amino acids. Written as DNA, the CDR3 is TGCAGCGACGCGACCTGGGACGGCCCAAACTATGGCTACACCTTC. Its translation is CSDATWDGPNYGYTF.